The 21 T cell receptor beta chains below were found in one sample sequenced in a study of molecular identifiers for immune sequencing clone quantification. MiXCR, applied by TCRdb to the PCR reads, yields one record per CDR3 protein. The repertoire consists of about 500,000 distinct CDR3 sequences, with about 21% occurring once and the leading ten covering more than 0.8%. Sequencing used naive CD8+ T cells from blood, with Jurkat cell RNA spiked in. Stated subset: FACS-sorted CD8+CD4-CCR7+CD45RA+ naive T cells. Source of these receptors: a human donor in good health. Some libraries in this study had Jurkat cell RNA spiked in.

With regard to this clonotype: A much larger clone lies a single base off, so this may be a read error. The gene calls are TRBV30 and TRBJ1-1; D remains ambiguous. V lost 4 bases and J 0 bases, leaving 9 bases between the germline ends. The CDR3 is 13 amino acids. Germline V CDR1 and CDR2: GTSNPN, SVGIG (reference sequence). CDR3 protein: CAWTVGLNTEAFF. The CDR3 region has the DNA TGTGCCTGGACAGTGGGTTTGAACACTGAAGCTTTCTTT.

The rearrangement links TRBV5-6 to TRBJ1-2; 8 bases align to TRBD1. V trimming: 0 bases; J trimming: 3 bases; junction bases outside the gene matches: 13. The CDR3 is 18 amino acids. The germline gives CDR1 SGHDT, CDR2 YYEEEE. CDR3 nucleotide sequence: TGTGCCAGCAGCTTGGTTTTTTCGGCAGGGGGCTCTGACTATGGCTACACCTTC. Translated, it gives CASSLVFSAGGSDYGYTF.

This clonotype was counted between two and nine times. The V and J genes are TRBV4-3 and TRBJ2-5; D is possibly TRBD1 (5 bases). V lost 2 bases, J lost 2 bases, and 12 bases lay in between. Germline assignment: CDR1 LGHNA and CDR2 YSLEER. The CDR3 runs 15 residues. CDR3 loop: CASSQKGLGQETQYF. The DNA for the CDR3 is TGCGCCAGCAGCCAAAAGGGGCTTGGACAAGAGACCCAGTACTTC.

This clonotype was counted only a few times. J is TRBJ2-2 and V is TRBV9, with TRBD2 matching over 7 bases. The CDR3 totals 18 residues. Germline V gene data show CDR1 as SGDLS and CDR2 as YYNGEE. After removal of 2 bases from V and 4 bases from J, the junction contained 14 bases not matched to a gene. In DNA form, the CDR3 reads TGTGCCAGCAGCGTCGGGACTACCATACCCGATTCCACCGGGGAGCTGTTTTTT. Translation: CASSVGTTIPDSTGELFF. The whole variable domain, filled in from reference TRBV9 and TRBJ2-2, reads DSGVTQTPKHLITATGQRVTLRCSPRSGDLSVYWYQQSLDQGLQFLIQYYNGEERAKGNILERFSAQQFPDLHSELNLSSLELGDSALYFCASSVGTTIPDSTGELFFGEGSRLTVL.

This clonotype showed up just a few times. CDR3 nucleotides: TGTGCCAGCAGTTTAAGGGCTGCGGGTCAGCCCCAGCATTTT. This gives the protein CASSLRAAGQPQHF. This chain connects TRBV28 to TRBJ1-5; D gene ambiguous. The CDR3 is 14 amino acids. Germline V gene lookup returns CDR1 MDHEN and CDR2 SYDVKM. Trimming took 2 bases from V and 6 from J, leaving 11 bases between them. Filled out from reference TRBV28 and TRBJ1-5, the complete variable domain reads DVKVTQSSRYLVKRTGEKVFLECVQDMDHENMFWYRQDPGLGLRLIYFSYDVKMKEKGDIPEGYSVSREKKERFSLILESASTNQTSMYLCASSLRAAGQPQHFGDGTRLSIL.

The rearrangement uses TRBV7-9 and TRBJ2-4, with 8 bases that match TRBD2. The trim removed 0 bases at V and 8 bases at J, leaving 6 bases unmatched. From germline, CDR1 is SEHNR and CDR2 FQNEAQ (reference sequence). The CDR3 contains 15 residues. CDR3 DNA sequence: TGTGCCAGCAGCTTAGCGCCAGCGGGGGAGGACATTCAGTACTTC. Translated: CASSLAPAGEDIQYF.

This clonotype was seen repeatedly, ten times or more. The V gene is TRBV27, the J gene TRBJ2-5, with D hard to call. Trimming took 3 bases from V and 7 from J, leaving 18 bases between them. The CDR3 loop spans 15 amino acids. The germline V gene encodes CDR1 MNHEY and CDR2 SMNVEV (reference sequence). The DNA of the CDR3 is TGTGCCAGCAGTTTCGGGCCGCTACCCCTTGGGACCCAGTACTTC. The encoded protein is CASSFGPLPLGTQYF.

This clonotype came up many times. The CDR3 nucleotides are TGTGCCAGCAGTAGACAGTTGAACACTGAAGCTTTCTTT. It yields the protein CASSRQLNTEAFF. The rearrangement joins TRBV6-5 to TRBJ1-1, with D possibly being TRBD1 (5 bases). There are 13 residues in the CDR3. Germline V CDR1 and CDR2: MNHEY, SVGAGI. The V end lost 5 bases, the J end lost 0 bases, and 7 bases lay between the germline ends.

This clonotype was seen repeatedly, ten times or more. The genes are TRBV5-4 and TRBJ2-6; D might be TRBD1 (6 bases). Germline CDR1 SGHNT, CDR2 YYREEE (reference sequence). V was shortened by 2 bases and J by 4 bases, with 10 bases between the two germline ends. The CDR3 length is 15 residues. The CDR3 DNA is TGTGCCAGCAGCTTAGCAGGGGCCGGGGCCAACGTCCTGACTTTC. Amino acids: CASSLAGAGANVLTF.

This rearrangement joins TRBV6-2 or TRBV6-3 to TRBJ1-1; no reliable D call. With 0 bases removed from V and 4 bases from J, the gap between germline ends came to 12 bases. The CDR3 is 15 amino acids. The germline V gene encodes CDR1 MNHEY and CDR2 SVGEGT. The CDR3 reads CASSYSQSLGTEAFF. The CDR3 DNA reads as TGTGCCAGCAGTTACTCCCAAAGTCTGGGCACTGAAGCTTTCTTT.

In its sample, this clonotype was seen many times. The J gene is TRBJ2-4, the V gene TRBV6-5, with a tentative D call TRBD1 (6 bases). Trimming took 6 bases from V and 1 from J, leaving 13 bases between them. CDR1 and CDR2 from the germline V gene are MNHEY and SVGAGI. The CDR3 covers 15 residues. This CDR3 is CASSRTGFAKNIQYF. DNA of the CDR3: TGTGCCAGCAGCAGAACAGGGTTCGCCAAAAACATTCAGTACTTC.

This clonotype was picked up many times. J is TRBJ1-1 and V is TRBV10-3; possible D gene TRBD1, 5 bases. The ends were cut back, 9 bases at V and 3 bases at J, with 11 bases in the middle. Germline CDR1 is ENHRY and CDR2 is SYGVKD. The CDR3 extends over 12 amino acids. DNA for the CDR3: TGTGCCATTGGGGCGTGGGACACTGAAGCTTTCTTT. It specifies CAIGAWDTEAFF.

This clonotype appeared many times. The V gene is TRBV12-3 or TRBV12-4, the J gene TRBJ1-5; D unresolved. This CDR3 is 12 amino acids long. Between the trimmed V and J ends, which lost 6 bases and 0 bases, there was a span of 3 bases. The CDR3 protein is CASRYSNQPQHF. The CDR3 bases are TGTGCCAGCAGGTATAGCAATCAGCCCCAGCATTTT.

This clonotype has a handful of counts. CDR3 DNA: TGTGCCAGCAGCCCATGGGGGGGGACCAATTCACCCCTCCACTTT. Its translation: CASSPWGGTNSPLHF. V usage is TRBV14 and J usage is TRBJ1-6, with D maybe TRBD1 (5 bases). The CDR3 has 15 amino acids. Trimming took 4 bases from V and 7 from J, leaving 14 bases between them. CDR1 is SGHDN and CDR2 is FVKESK in the germline V gene.

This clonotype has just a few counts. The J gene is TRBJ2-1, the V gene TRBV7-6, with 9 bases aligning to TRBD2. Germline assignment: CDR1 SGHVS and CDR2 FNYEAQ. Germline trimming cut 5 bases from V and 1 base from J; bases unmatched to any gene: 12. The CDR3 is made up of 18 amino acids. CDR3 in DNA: TGTGCCAGCAGCACCGGGGGTTCAGGACTAGCGTCCTACAATGAGCAGTTCTTC. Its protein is CASSTGGSGLASYNEQFF. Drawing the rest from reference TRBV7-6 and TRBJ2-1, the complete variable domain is GAGVSQSPRYKVTKRGQDVALRCDPISGHVSLYWYRQALGQGPEFLTYFNYEAQQDKSGLPNDRFSAERPEGSISTLTIQRTEQRDSAMYRCASSTGGSGLASYNEQFFGPGTRLTVL.

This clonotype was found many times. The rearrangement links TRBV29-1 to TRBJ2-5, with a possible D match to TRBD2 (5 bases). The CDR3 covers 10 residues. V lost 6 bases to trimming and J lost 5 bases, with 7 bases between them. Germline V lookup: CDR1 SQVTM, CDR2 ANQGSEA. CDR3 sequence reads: CSVRAETQYF. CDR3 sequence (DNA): TGCAGCGTGAGGGCGGAGACCCAGTACTTC.

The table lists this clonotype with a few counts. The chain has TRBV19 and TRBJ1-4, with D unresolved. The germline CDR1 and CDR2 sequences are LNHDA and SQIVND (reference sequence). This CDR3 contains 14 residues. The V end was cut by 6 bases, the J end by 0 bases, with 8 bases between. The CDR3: CASSTATTNEKLFF. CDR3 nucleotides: TGTGCCAGTAGCACAGCCACAACTAATGAAAAACTGTTTTTT.

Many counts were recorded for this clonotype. The DNA of the CDR3 is TGTGCCAGCAGCCAAGTCGACAGCCGAGCGGGCTACACCTTC. Protein sequence: CASSQVDSRAGYTF. The chain has TRBV3-1 and TRBJ1-2; D might be TRBD1 (5 bases). CDR3 length: 14 residues. Per the germline V gene, CDR1 is LGHDT and CDR2 is YNNKEL (reference sequence). V gave up 1 base and J gave up 8 bases, with 14 bases separating them. Full variable domain (remainder filled in from reference TRBV3-1 and TRBJ1-2): DTAVSQTPKYLVTQMGNDKSIKCEQNLGHDTMYWYKQDSKKFLKIMFSYNNKELIINETVPNRFSPKSPDKAHLNLHINSLELGDSAVYFCASSQVDSRAGYTFGSGTRLTVV.

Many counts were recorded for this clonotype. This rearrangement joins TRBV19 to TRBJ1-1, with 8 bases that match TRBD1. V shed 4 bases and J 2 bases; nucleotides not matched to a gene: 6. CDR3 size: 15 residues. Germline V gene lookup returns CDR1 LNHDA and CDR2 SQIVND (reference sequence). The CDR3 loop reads CASSTAGGSNTEAFF. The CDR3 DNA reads TGTGCCAGTAGTACCGCAGGGGGCTCCAACACTGAAGCTTTCTTT.

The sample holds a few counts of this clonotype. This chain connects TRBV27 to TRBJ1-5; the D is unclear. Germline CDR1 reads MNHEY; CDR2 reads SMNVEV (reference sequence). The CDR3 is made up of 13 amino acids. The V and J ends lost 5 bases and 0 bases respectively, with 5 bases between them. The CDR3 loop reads CASSTISNQPQHF. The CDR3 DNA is TGTGCCAGCAGTACAATTAGCAATCAGCCCCAGCATTTT.

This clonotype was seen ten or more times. The CDR3 nucleotides are TGTGCCAGCAGTGAATACAGTAGCACAGATACGCAGTATTTT. Translating gives CASSEYSSTDTQYF. This chain uses TRBV25-1 with TRBJ2-3; D remains unclear. CDR1 is MGHDK and CDR2 is SYGVNS in the germline V gene. This CDR3 is built from 14 residues. Trimming cost V 0 bases and J 0 bases, with 4 bases left between them.